The 11 T cell receptor beta chains presented below share a single source sample, sequenced in a study of blood T cell repertoires in COVID-19. Clones were sequenced by immunoSEQ multiplex PCR, and TCRdb holds only the in-frame ones, with some missing. The repertoire includes 250,000 or so clones, around 90% of them detected once, and roughly 3.1% sits in the top ten. What was sequenced was peripheral blood. These receptors all stem from a man aged 18 to 29 with active or convalescent COVID-19.

The rearrangement uses TRBV7-2 and TRBJ2-1; 13 bases agree with TRBD2. The junction had 9 bases not matched to a gene; V was cut back by 1 base and J by 3 bases. Germline-derived CDR1 and CDR2 are SGHTA and FQGNSA. The CDR3 extends over 19 amino acids. The CDR3 coding sequence is TGTGCCAGCAGCTTAGGGACTAGCGGGAGTGGGTCGGGCTACAATGAGCAGTTCTTC. This codes for CASSLGTSGSGSGYNEQFF.

This chain connects TRBV29-1 to TRBJ1-1; TRBD1 is a possible D gene (5 bases). The CDR3 consists of 13 residues. The V and J ends lost 4 bases and 0 bases respectively, with 9 bases between them. The germline V gene encodes CDR1 SQVTM and CDR2 ANQGSEA. For the CDR3, the DNA is TGCAGCGTTGGCCGACAGCTGAACACTGAAGCTTTCTTT. It codes for CSVGRQLNTEAFF.

The V gene is TRBV12-3 or TRBV12-4, the J gene TRBJ2-1; TRBD1 might be the D (6 bases). Trimming removed 5 bases at V and 9 bases at J, with 14 bases between. This CDR3 has 13 amino acids. This chain's CDR3 is CASSPYRAAEQFF. CDR3 nucleotides: TGTGCCAGCAGTCCGTACAGGGCTGCTGAGCAGTTCTTC.

The chain recombines TRBV5-1 with TRBJ1-2, with D tentatively TRBD1 (5 bases). Germline loops: CDR1 SGHRS, CDR2 YFSETQ. The CDR3 is 15 residues long. Trimming left V 0 bases short and J 4 bases short, with 13 bases between. This chain's CDR3 is CASSLAVGGAYGYTF. The CDR3 DNA sequence: TGCGCCAGCAGCTTGGCGGTGGGGGGAGCCTATGGCTACACCTTC.

This chain joins TRBV20-1 and TRBJ2-7; no firm D call. CDR3 length: 11 residues. Germline V lookup: CDR1 DFQATT, CDR2 SNEGSKA (reference sequence). V was trimmed by 6 bases and J by 0 bases, leaving 6 bases between them. As DNA, the CDR3 is TGCAGTGCCAGACACTCCTACGAGCAGTACTTC. It translates to CSARHSYEQYF.

V is TRBV9 and J is TRBJ1-4, with a weak D call TRBD1 (6 bases). Germline CDR1 SGDLS, CDR2 YYNGEE. The CDR3 loop spans 13 amino acids. V was cut by 2 bases and J by 7 bases, with 9 bases left in between. The CDR3 reads CASSVGAGEKLFF. The CDR3 DNA sequence: TGTGCCAGCAGCGTGGGGGCGGGTGAAAAACTGTTTTTT.

This clone was counted ten times or more. The chain uses TRBV6-5 and TRBJ2-7; TRBD1 aligns across 11 bases. The CDR3 runs to 15 residues. V trimming: 2 bases; J trimming: 3 bases; junction bases outside the gene matches: 3. CDR1 and CDR2 (germline): MNHEY, SVGAGI. This chain's CDR3 is CASSYTGTGGYEQYF. The DNA of the CDR3 is TGTGCCAGCAGTTACACCGGGACAGGGGGCTACGAGCAGTACTTC.

The chain couples TRBV7-8 to TRBJ2-3; D unclear. V gave up 2 bases and J gave up 6 bases, with 3 bases separating them. There are 11 residues in the CDR3. Germline V gives CDR1 SGHVS, CDR2 FQNEAQ. The CDR3 DNA reads TGTGCCAGCAGCTTATCGGATACGCAGTATTTT. It yields the protein CASSLSDTQYF.

The chain carries TRBV9 and TRBJ1-5, with D tentatively TRBD1 (6 bases). V dropped 4 bases and J dropped 6 bases, with 14 bases sitting between them. The CDR3 contains 14 residues. CDR1 and CDR2 (germline): SGDLS, YYNGEE. The CDR3 loop reads CASSPQGSTQPQHF. The CDR3 DNA reads TGTGCCAGCAGCCCACAGGGCTCGACTCAGCCCCAGCATTTT.

V is TRBV14 and J is TRBJ2-5; 8 bases are a match to TRBD1. CDR3 length: 16 residues. Germline V lookup: CDR1 SGHDN, CDR2 FVKESK. V lost 2 bases to trimming and J lost 1 base; unmatched junction nucleotides: 6. The CDR3 sequence is CASSQLRTGPQETQYF. DNA for the CDR3: TGTGCCAGCAGCCAACTCCGGACAGGGCCCCAAGAGACCCAGTACTTC.

The chain links TRBV11-2 to TRBJ2-7, with 10 nucleotides matching TRBD2. The V and J ends lost 3 bases and 0 bases, in that order; junction bases with no gene match: 5. From germline, CDR1 is SGHAT and CDR2 FQNNGV. CDR3 size: 16 residues. CDR3: CASSFGTSAVSYEQYF. CDR3 in DNA: TGTGCCAGCAGCTTCGGGACTAGCGCAGTCTCCTACGAGCAGTACTTC.